A selection of T cell receptor beta chains follows, all from one sample in a study of cytomegalovirus exposure and HLA in healthy donors. TCRdb's table, derived via immunoSEQ multiplex PCR, lists solely in-frame clones and lacks some. Among 150,000 to 200,000 clones listed, under 80% were seen once. What was sequenced was PBMCs. The receptors were sampled from a middle-aged man in good health and CMV-seronegative. Each CDR3 is given with its conserved first and last residue. A D gene is named only where the DNA matches it firmly. For some rows the clone size is stated as once, few or many, or as a class when expanded; others skip it.

d_gene | j_gene | v_gene | len | abundance | CDR3nt | CDR3aa
NA | TRBJ2-2 | TRBV5-6 | 14 | NA | TGTGCCAGCAGCTCAACAGGGAGGGCCGGGGAGCTGTTTTTT | CASSSTGRAGELFF
TRBD2 | TRBJ2-5 | TRBV5-1 | 16 | NA | TGCGCCAGCAGCAACGGGACTAGCGGGGGTAGGGAGACCCAGTACTTC | CASSNGTSGGRETQYF
NA | TRBJ2-7 | TRBV5-1 | 16 | NA | TGCGCCAGCAGCTTCGGGACATTTGGGAGCTCCTACGAGCAGTACTTC | CASSFGTFGSSYEQYF
NA | TRBJ1-4 | TRBV19 | 15 | NA | TGTGCCAGTAGTTCCCACAGTCCAACTAATGAAAAACTGTTTTTT | CASSSHSPTNEKLFF
NA | TRBJ2-5 | TRBV30 | 12 | NA | TGTGCCTGGAGTAGGCTAGAAGAGACCCAGTACTTC | CAWSRLEETQYF
NA | TRBJ1-5 | TRBV7-2 | 15 | once | TGTGCCAGCAGCCCCGTGTGGAGGGTTGATCAGCCCCAGCATTTT | CASSPVWRVDQPQHF
TRBD2 | TRBJ2-1 | TRBV7-6 | 17 | NA | TGTGCCAGCAGCTTAGGGTCATGGCGGGGGTCCTACAATGAGCAGTTCTTC | CASSLGSWRGSYNEQFF
TRBD2 | TRBJ2-2 | TRBV4-2 | 16 | NA | TGTGCCAGCAGCTCTGGCGGACTAGGAGACACCGGGGAGCTGTTTTTT | CASSSGGLGDTGELFF
NA | TRBJ1-2 | TRBV7-9 | 14 | NA | TGTGCCAGCAGCTTAGGAAACAGCTACTATGGCTACACCTTC | CASSLGNSYYGYTF
NA | TRBJ2-1 | TRBV10-3 | 13 | NA | TGTGCCATCGGACTCCAGAGTATCGATGAGCAGTTCTTC | CAIGLQSIDEQFF
NA | TRBJ2-1 | TRBV18 | 13 | NA | TGTGCCAGCTCACCCGGAGGGCGGAATGAGCAGTTCTTC | CASSPGGRNEQFF
NA | TRBJ1-5 | TRBV2 | 13 | NA | TGTGCCAGCAGTGCCAGTGGCAATCAGCCCCAGCATTTT | CASSASGNQPQHF
NA | TRBJ1-4 | TRBV28 | 16 | NA | TGTGCCAGCAGCCCCATCGGACAGCCAACTAATGAAAAACTGTTTTTT | CASSPIGQPTNEKLFF
NA | TRBJ1-2 | TRBV29-1 | 12 | NA | TGCAGCGTTGTCACAGGGATCTATGGCTACACCTTC | CSVVTGIYGYTF
NA | TRBJ2-2 | TRBV15 | 14 | NA | TGTGCCACCAGCTCCCGACAGAGACCTGGGGAGCTGTTTTTT | CATSSRQRPGELFF
NA | TRBJ2-7 | TRBV5-1 | 15 | NA | TGCGCCAGCAGCCCCTTGACTGGCGGTTCCTACGAGCAGTACTTC | CASSPLTGGSYEQYF
NA | TRBJ1-1 | TRBV5-1 | 17 | few | NA | CASSFGSGLNSGTEAFF
TRBD1 | TRBJ2-5 | TRBV11-2 | 16 | NA | TGTGCCAGCAGCTTTGTAGGACAGGGGGCCTTGGAGACCCAGTACTTC | CASSFVGQGALETQYF
NA | TRBJ2-7 | TRBV5-6 | 15 | few | TGTGCCAGCAGCTTGAAACATCAGGGCTGGTACGAGCAGTACTTC | CASSLKHQGWYEQYF
TRBD1 | TRBJ2-7 | TRBV13 | 16 | few | TGTGCCAGCAGCGGAGGAAGTGGGACAGGGCCCTACGAGCAGTACTTC | CASSGGSGTGPYEQYF
TRBD1 | TRBJ1-1 | TRBV19 | 15 | NA | TGTGCCAGTAGTATTTCCGGGACAGGAGCGTCTGAAGCTTTCTTT | CASSISGTGASEAFF
TRBD1 | TRBJ2-2 | TRBV11-2 | 16 | NA | TGTGCCAGCAGCTTCCTTCCCGGGACAGGGAATGGGGAGCTGTTTTTT | CASSFLPGTGNGELFF
TRBD1 | TRBJ1-2 | TRBV6-5 | 12 | few | TGTGCCAGCAGTGGGACAGGGAATGGCTACACCTTC | CASSGTGNGYTF
TRBD2 | TRBJ2-3 | TRBV7-2 | 16 | NA | TGTGCCAGCAGCCCGGGGACTAGCGGGTTAACAGATACGCAGTATTTT | CASSPGTSGLTDTQYF
TRBD2 | TRBJ2-1 | TRBV5-5 | 15 | NA | TGTGCCAGCAGCCGGGGAGGGATATCCTACAATGAGCAGTTCTTC | CASSRGGISYNEQFF
TRBD1 | TRBJ2-4 | TRBV19 | 16 | NA | TGTGCCAGTAGTACGCAGGGGGCAATAAGCGAAAACATTCAGTACTTC | CASSTQGAISENIQYF
NA | TRBJ2-7 | TRBV6-5 | 15 | NA | TGTGCCACCTCAGACGGGACTTCCAGCACCTACGAGCAGTACTTC | CATSDGTSSTYEQYF
TRBD1 | TRBJ2-1 | TRBV7-3 | 15 | once | TGTGCCAGCAGCCGAACAGGACAGGGCGTGGATGAGCAGTTCTTC | CASSRTGQGVDEQFF
NA | TRBJ1-5 | TRBV29-1 | 12 | NA | TGCAGCGCTCGGGCAGGGCAATCAGCCCAGCATTTT | CSARAGQSAQHF
TRBD1 | TRBJ1-6 | TRBV28 | 14 | NA | TGTGCCAGCAGAACTACAGGGGTTAATTCACCCCTCCACTTT | CASRTTGVNSPLHF
NA | TRBJ2-1 | TRBV29-1 | 15 | few | TGCAGCGTTGAACGTGCAGGAGGGTATGACAATGAGCAGTTCTTC | CSVERAGGYDNEQFF
TRBD2 | TRBJ2-3 | TRBV7-9 | 16 | NA | TGTTCCAGCAGCCCCGGGGGGGCAGGGGGCACAGATACGCAGTATTTT | CSSSPGGAGGTDTQYF
NA | TRBJ1-1 | TRBV7-2 | 14 | NA | TGTGCCAGCAGCCAAGGGGGGGCGAACACTGAAGCTTTCTTT | CASSQGGANTEAFF
TRBD1 | TRBJ2-6 | TRBV19 | 21 | NA | TGTGCCAGTAGCAACAGGGGGTCCTTCTTCGGGGAACCGCCTGGGGCCAACGTCCTGACTTTC | CASSNRGSFFGEPPGANVLTF
TRBD1 | TRBJ2-1 | TRBV7-9 | 12 | NA | TGTGCCAGCAGCTTAGGGGACAGGGCACAGTTCTTC | CASSLGDRAQFF
NA | TRBJ1-1 | TRBV5-8 | 14 | few | TGTGCCAGCAGTTTTCAACAGGGGAACACTGAAGCTTTCTTT | CASSFQQGNTEAFF